This passage covers 21 T cell receptor beta chains from one sample sequenced in a study of blood T cell repertoires in COVID-19. Clones were read by immunoSEQ multiplex PCR, and TCRdb kept only the in-frame ones, dropping some. The repertoire includes some 120,000 clones, roughly 80% of them detected once, and around 15% sits in the top ten. The sample was peripheral blood. These receptors were obtained from a woman in her fifties or sixties with acute or convalescent COVID-19.

The CDR3 DNA is TGTGCCAGCAGTGACTCGAGTCTAAACGGCTACACCTTC. Its protein is CASSDSSLNGYTF. The rearrangement joins TRBV6-4 to TRBJ1-2; D is ambiguous. Trimming took off 0 bases at V and 8 bases at J, with 10 bases between the two ends. The CDR3 covers 13 residues. Germline CDR1 is MRHNA and CDR2 is SNTAGT.

V usage is TRBV18 and J usage is TRBJ2-1; no clear D. CDR3 length: 14 amino acids. The V gene lost 2 bases and the J gene lost 5 bases, with 10 bases spanning the gap. Germline V gene data show CDR1 as KGHSH and CDR2 as LQKENI. The CDR3 bases are TGTGCCAGCTCACCAACTTTATCCAACAATGAGCAGTTCTTC. It codes for CASSPTLSNNEQFF.

This clone was recorded only once. The chain combines TRBV28 with TRBJ2-1; 10 bases match TRBD2. This CDR3 is 16 amino acids long. Germline CDR1 and CDR2: MDHEN and SYDVKM. The J segment lost 1 base and the V segment lost 6 bases, leaving 6 bases of the junction unmatched. This chain's CDR3 is CASRPLAGGSYNEQFF. DNA of the CDR3: TGTGCCAGCAGACCCTTAGCGGGGGGTTCCTACAATGAGCAGTTCTTC.

The chain couples TRBV19 to TRBJ1-3; D is uncertain. The V and J ends lost 7 bases and 2 bases respectively, with 12 bases between them. Germline lookup yields CDR1 LNHDA and CDR2 SQIVND (reference sequence). The CDR3 extends over 14 amino acids. The CDR3 spells CASTQQKAGNTIYF. Here the CDR3 DNA reads TGTGCCAGTACACAGCAGAAGGCTGGAAACACCATATATTTT. Using reference TRBV19 and TRBJ1-3 for the parts outside the CDR3, the full variable domain is DGGITQSPKYLFRKEGQNVTLSCEQNLNHDAMYWYRQDPGQGLRLIYYSQIVNDFQKGDIAEGYSVSREKKESFPLTVTSAQKNPTAFYLCASTQQKAGNTIYFGEGSWLTVV.

This clone is a singleton in its sample. The chain carries TRBV9 and TRBJ2-6; D possibly corresponds to TRBD2 (7 bases). V lost 3 bases, J lost 0 bases, and 16 bases lay in between. Per the germline V gene, CDR1 is SGDLS and CDR2 is YYNGEE. This CDR3 region has 18 residues. This CDR3 is CASSEEGGLSSGANVLTF. DNA for the CDR3: TGTGCCAGCAGCGAAGAGGGGGGGCTTTCCTCTGGGGCCAACGTCCTGACTTTC.

This chain joins TRBV19 and TRBJ2-4; D possibly corresponds to TRBD1 (5 bases). The CDR3 has 15 amino acids. Germline assignment: CDR1 LNHDA and CDR2 SQIVND (reference sequence). Trimming stripped 3 bases from V and 3 bases from J, with 12 bases between. CDR3 sequence reads: CASSIDRGGKNIQYF. The CDR3 DNA reads as TGTGCCAGTAGTATTGACAGAGGCGGCAAAAACATTCAGTACTTC.

The chain carries TRBV3-1 (or the pseudogene TRBV3-2) and TRBJ1-1, with 8 nucleotides matching TRBD1. Trimming at V came to 4 bases and at J to 5 bases, leaving 6 bases not matched to a gene. The CDR3 covers 14 residues. Germline CDR1 and CDR2: LGHDT and YNNKEL (reference sequence). The CDR3 coding sequence is TGTGCCAGCAGCCCCGGACAGGGACGGACTGAAGCTTTCTTT. It translates to CASSPGQGRTEAFF.

The rearrangement links TRBV20-1 to TRBJ1-2; no clear D gene. Between the trimmed V and J ends, which lost 3 bases and 8 bases, there was a span of 10 bases. Germline V gives CDR1 DFQATT, CDR2 SNEGSKA (reference sequence). CDR3 length equals 11 residues. CDR3 protein: CSARETKGYTF. CDR3 nucleotide sequence: TGCAGTGCTAGGGAGACTAAAGGCTACACCTTC.

The chain is built from TRBV10-3 and TRBJ1-2; 7 bases fit TRBD1. The CDR3 consists of 14 residues. J lost 8 bases, V lost 0 bases, and 6 bases had no gene match. CDR1 is ENHRY and CDR2 is SYGVKD in the germline V gene. CDR3 residues: CAISESTTGQGYTF. In DNA form, the CDR3 reads TGTGCCATCAGTGAGTCGACGACAGGGCAGGGCTACACCTTC.

This chain connects TRBV5-6 to TRBJ1-1, with a tentative D call TRBD1 (5 bases). The CDR3 spans 17 residues. The V gene lost 2 bases and the J gene lost 1 base, with 18 bases spanning the gap. Per the germline V gene, CDR1 is SGHDT and CDR2 is YYEEEE. The CDR3 here is CASSFKEGRGRNTEAFF. The CDR3 nucleotides are TGTGCCAGCAGCTTTAAAGAAGGGAGGGGCAGGAACACTGAAGCTTTCTTT.

The V call is TRBV7-8, the J call TRBJ2-2, with TRBD2 matching over 10 bases. V trimming: 2 bases; J trimming: 6 bases; junction bases outside the gene matches: 6. The CDR3 runs 16 residues. The germline CDR1 and CDR2 sequences are SGHVS and FQNEAQ. The CDR3 region has the DNA TGTGCCAGCAGCTTATTAACAGCGGGGGGGCCCGGGGAGCTGTTTTTT. Translating gives CASSLLTAGGPGELFF. The variable domain in full, with the rest retrieved from reference TRBV7-8 and TRBJ2-2, is GAGVSQSPRYKVAKRGQDVALRCDPISGHVSLFWYQQALGQGPEFLTYFQNEAQLDKSGLPSDRFFAERPEGSVSTLKIQRTQQEDSAVYLCASSLLTAGGPGELFFGEGSRLTVL.

This sequence joins TRBV10-3 and TRBJ1-1; maybe TRBD1 (6 bases). Between the trimmed V and J ends, which lost 11 bases and 5 bases, there was a span of 18 bases. The CDR3 sequence is 13 residues long. Germline V gene lookup returns CDR1 ENHRY and CDR2 SYGVKD. CDR3 sequence (DNA): TGTGCCTCGGCGGCAGGGGAAAGGACTGAAGCTTTCTTT. Translated: CASAAGERTEAFF.

The V and J genes are TRBV19 and TRBJ2-1; D may be TRBD1 (5 bases). V dropped 6 bases and J dropped 0 bases, with 15 bases sitting between them. Germline V CDR1 and CDR2: LNHDA, SQIVND (reference sequence). The CDR3 is 16 amino acids. CDR3 nucleotides: TGTGCCAGTAGCGCCTGGGCAGGGAACTCCTACAATGAGCAGTTCTTC. Translation gives CASSAWAGNSYNEQFF.

Note on this clone: The identical CDR3 is also encoded by other nucleotide sequences in the sample. This rearrangement joins TRBV10-1 to TRBJ1-1; D remains unclear. The CDR3 totals 13 residues. Trimming removed 0 bases from V and 0 bases from J, with 2 bases in between. The V gene's germline CDR1 is WNHNN and CDR2 SYGVQD (reference sequence). DNA for the CDR3: TGCGCCAGCAGTGAGTCTATGAACACTGAAGCTTTCTTT. This codes for CASSESMNTEAFF.

V usage is TRBV7-3 and J usage is TRBJ1-3; D is ambiguous. The V and J ends lost 3 bases and 4 bases respectively, with 7 bases between them. Germline V gives CDR1 SGHTA, CDR2 FQGTGA. The CDR3 has 13 residues. The chain's CDR3 is CASSLTEGNTIYF. CDR3 DNA sequence: TGTGCCAGCAGCTTGACTGAAGGAAACACCATATATTTT.

This chain joins TRBV11-2 and TRBJ2-7, with TRBD1 as a possible D gene (6 bases). Germline V gene sequence: CDR1 SGHAT, CDR2 FQNNGV. V lost 2 bases and J lost 3, with 17 bases in between. The CDR3 has 16 residues. This CDR3 reads CASSLRGRDTFYEQYF. In DNA form, the CDR3 reads TGTGCCAGCAGCTTAAGGGGACGGGACACCTTCTACGAGCAGTACTTC.

In this sample, this clone turned up a few times. The V call is TRBV2, the J call TRBJ1-3, with 7 bases identical to TRBD1. The CDR3 has 14 residues. With 3 bases clipped from V and 2 bases from J, the junction kept 1 base outside the gene matches. The V gene's germline CDR1 is SNHLY and CDR2 FYNNEI. The CDR3 loop is CASSDQGAGNTIYF. In nucleotides, the CDR3 is TGTGCCAGCAGTGACCAGGGGGCTGGAAACACCATATATTTT.

This clone was seen a few times. V usage is TRBV5-6 and J usage is TRBJ2-4, with 11 bases identical to TRBD2. J lost 7 bases, V lost 4 bases, and 7 bases had no gene match. In germline, CDR1 is SGHDT, CDR2 YYEEEE. This CDR3 comprises 15 residues. CDR3 protein: CASSEIAGGLNIQYF. The DNA for the CDR3 is TGTGCCAGCAGCGAGATAGCGGGGGGGTTGAACATTCAGTACTTC.

Only one count was recorded for this clone. This sequence joins TRBV6-1 and TRBJ1-6; 7 bases are a match to TRBD1. The CDR3 consists of 16 residues. J was trimmed by 7 bases and V by 1 base; bases with no gene match: 7. Germline V gene data show CDR1 as MNHNS and CDR2 as SASEGT. The CDR3 nucleotides read TGTGCCAGCAGTGAAGATCCGAGGGGGCTGAATTCACCCCTCCACTTT. Translated, it gives CASSEDPRGLNSPLHF.

The CDR3 is CASSFQDRVKAEAFF. For the CDR3, the DNA is TGCGCCAGCAGCTTCCAAGACAGGGTAAAGGCTGAAGCTTTCTTT. This chain links TRBV5-1 with TRBJ1-1, with 7 positions matching TRBD1. CDR3 length: 15 amino acids. Trimming removed 2 bases from V and 6 bases from J; junction bases left unmatched: 10. CDR1 and CDR2 (germline): SGHRS, YFSETQ.

The chain recombines TRBV30 with TRBJ1-5, with D maybe TRBD1 (6 bases). Trimming removed 0 bases at V and 4 bases at J, with 10 bases between. The CDR3 spans 14 residues. CDR1 is GTSNPN, CDR2 SVGIG, per germline (reference sequence). The CDR3 here is CAWSVGQTNQPQHF. DNA of the CDR3: TGTGCCTGGAGTGTCGGACAGACAAATCAGCCCCAGCATTTT.